The 14 T cell receptor beta chains listed next were all sequenced from one sample in a study of blood T cell repertoires in COVID-19. TCRdb's table, derived via immunoSEQ multiplex PCR, lists solely in-frame clones and lacks some. Of about 160,000 clones listed, roughly 87% are singletons. What was sequenced was PBMCs or T cells enriched from blood (not recorded which). The receptors come from a woman aged 40 to 50 who had been exposed to COVID-19.

The chain employs TRBV19 and TRBJ1-3; D is unresolved. Per germline, CDR1 LNHDA and CDR2 SQIVND (reference sequence). With 7 bases removed from V and 2 bases from J, the gap between germline ends came to 9 bases. The CDR3 length is 13 residues. DNA of the CDR3: TGTGCCAGTAAGACTGTTCCTGGAAACACCATATATTTT. This gives the protein CASKTVPGNTIYF.

The V and J genes are TRBV6-1 and TRBJ1-1; a possible D gene is TRBD1 (5 bases). The CDR3 extends over 16 amino acids. Germline V gene sequence: CDR1 MNHNS, CDR2 SASEGT. V lost 2 bases and J lost 0, with 13 bases in between. CDR3 in DNA: TGTGCCAGCAGTGAAAAGGCGGGACTTTTGAACACTGAAGCTTTCTTT. Encoded protein: CASSEKAGLLNTEAFF.

The gene calls are TRBV6-1 and TRBJ1-2; possibly TRBD1 for D (5 bases). This CDR3 is 15 amino acids long. Germline CDR1 reads MNHNS; CDR2 reads SASEGT. V lost 2 bases and J 4 bases, leaving 14 bases between the germline ends. The CDR3 spells CASSENGASVYGYTF. Here the CDR3 DNA reads TGTGCCAGCAGTGAAAATGGGGCCAGCGTCTATGGCTACACCTTC.

The V call is TRBV25-1, the J call TRBJ1-2; 7 positions agree with TRBD1. Germline lookup yields CDR1 MGHDK and CDR2 SYGVNS. The CDR3 is 14 amino acids. The junction had 6 bases not matched to a gene; V was cut back by 3 bases and J by 5 bases. CDR3 coding DNA: TGTGCCAGCAGTGATTGGACAGGAGGGTATGGCTACACCTTC. Translated: CASSDWTGGYGYTF.

Points on this clone: The identical CDR3 is also encoded by other nucleotide sequences in the sample. V gene TRBV3-1 (or the pseudogene TRBV3-2) combines with J gene TRBJ2-7, with D unclear. With 1 base removed from V and 3 bases from J, the gap between germline ends came to 7 bases. The CDR3 sequence is 13 residues long. CDR1 and CDR2 from the germline V gene are LGHDT and YNNKEL (reference sequence). The CDR3, as DNA: TGTGCCAGCAGCCAAGGACATAGCTACGAGCAGTACTTC. This gives the protein CASSQGHSYEQYF.

The CDR3, as DNA: TGTGCCAGCAGCTCGACAGGGGGCATGGGAGAGACCCAGTACTTC. It translates to CASSSTGGMGETQYF. The chain uses TRBV7-2 and TRBJ2-5; 10 nucleotides match TRBD1. The CDR3 covers 15 residues. Germline loops: CDR1 SGHTA, CDR2 FQGNSA. V gave up 4 bases and J gave up 4 bases; unmatched junction bases: 6.

The rearrangement links TRBV7-2 to TRBJ1-5, with 7 bases lining up with TRBD1. Germline V gene data show CDR1 as SGHTA and CDR2 as FQGNSA. The CDR3 runs 15 residues. The V segment lost 2 bases and the J segment 4 bases; nucleotides outside the gene matches: 5. The CDR3 coding sequence is TGTGCCAGCAGCTTATTTGGCAGGGGGAATCAGCCCCAGCATTTT. It encodes CASSLFGRGNQPQHF.

The rearrangement links TRBV9 to TRBJ1-6, with TRBD1 matching 9 bases. The V gene's germline CDR1 is SGDLS and CDR2 YYNGEE. The J segment lost 9 bases and the V segment lost 6 bases, leaving 4 bases of the junction unmatched. The CDR3 is 13 amino acids. In DNA form, the CDR3 reads TGTGCCAGCAAGGGACAGGGAGGTTCACCCCTCCACTTT. Translating gives CASKGQGGSPLHF.

The rearrangement uses TRBV9 and TRBJ2-2; D possibly corresponds to TRBD1 (5 bases). Looked up from germline, CDR1 is SGDLS and CDR2 is YYNGEE. V was trimmed by 0 bases and J by 5 bases, leaving 14 bases between them. CDR3 length equals 16 residues. This chain's CDR3 is CASSVEGQGPTGELFF. The CDR3, as DNA: TGTGCCAGCAGCGTAGAGGGGCAGGGCCCTACCGGGGAGCTGTTTTTT.

The V and J genes are TRBV19 and TRBJ1-4; TRBD1 aligns across 10 bases. Looked up from germline, CDR1 is LNHDA and CDR2 is SQIVND (reference sequence). V shed 5 bases, J shed 9 bases, and the junction held 3 bases outside the gene matches. The CDR3 length is 13 residues. CDR3 amino acids: CASSRDRGQKLFF. DNA of the CDR3: TGTGCCAGTAGTCGGGACAGGGGCCAAAAACTGTTTTTT.

This clone occurred a few times. This CDR3 is CASSLAGGGTSGWSPLHF. The CDR3 DNA reads TGTGCCAGCAGCTTAGCGGGCGGGGGCACCTCGGGATGGTCACCCCTCCACTTT. This sequence joins TRBV7-9 and TRBJ1-6; D is possibly TRBD1 (6 bases). Germline CDR1 SEHNR, CDR2 FQNEAQ (reference sequence). V lost 0 bases to trimming and J lost 10 bases, with 22 bases between them. CDR3 length equals 18 residues.

CDR3 region: CASRSPGLLYGYTF. Written as DNA, the CDR3 is TGTGCCAGCAGATCACCGGGACTGCTCTATGGCTACACCTTC. The chain has TRBV28 and TRBJ1-2; possible D gene TRBD1, 5 bases. Germline V gene lookup returns CDR1 MDHEN and CDR2 SYDVKM. Trimming shortened V by 6 bases and J by 4 bases, and 15 bases separated the two germline ends. The CDR3 spans 14 residues.

The V and J genes are TRBV7-8 and TRBJ2-2; 8 nucleotides line up with TRBD2. Germline CDR1 is SGHVS and CDR2 is FQNEAQ. The CDR3 is 16 residues long. V dropped 0 bases and J dropped 6; count of bases not matched to a gene: 6. CDR3 nucleotides: TGTGCCAGCAGCTTAGCAACTAGCGGCCGACCCGGGGAGCTGTTTTTT. It specifies CASSLATSGRPGELFF.

The chain has TRBV19 and TRBJ1-1; D remains unclear. CDR1 LNHDA and CDR2 SQIVND come from the germline V gene (reference sequence). The CDR3 loop spans 14 amino acids. V shed 7 bases and J shed 5 bases, with 17 bases lying between them. DNA for the CDR3: TGTGCCAGTACTGTAGCTTACCCGCTAACTGAAGCTTTCTTT. Translating it yields CASTVAYPLTEAFF.